This T cell receptor (beta chain) was obtained from a study of cytomegalovirus exposure and HLA in healthy donors. The study ran its PCR with 60 Vbeta and 13 Jbeta primers. Generated by immunoSEQ multiplex PCR, the TCRdb table keeps only in-frame clones and is missing some. The sample yields 90,000 to 150,000 clones, around 78% seen once. Healthy bone marrow donors made up the donor group. The material sequenced was PBMCs. The source is a woman aged 25 to 39 in good health and CMV-seropositive.

CDR3 loop: CASSGQSNQPQHF. The CDR3 DNA reads as TGTGCCAGTAGTGGGCAGAGCAATCAGCCCCAGCATTTT. This chain joins TRBV19 and TRBJ1-5; D remains ambiguous. Per the germline V gene, CDR1 is LNHDA and CDR2 is SQIVND (reference sequence). The CDR3 sequence is 13 residues long. Trimming left V 5 bases short and J 1 base short, with 6 bases between.